This T cell receptor beta chain was recorded in a study of blood T cell repertoires in COVID-19. About the study: T cells, B-cell-depleted T cells, or PBMCs supplied cDNA or gDNA.

TCRdb's table, derived via immunoSEQ multiplex PCR, lists solely in-frame clones and lacks some. The sample lists fewer than 250,000 clones, around 81% occurring once. Germline loops: CDR1 MDHEN, CDR2 SYDVKM. V dropped 5 bases and J dropped 5 bases, with 19 bases sitting between them. CDR3 length: 16 amino acids. This clonotype was sampled from a woman in her forties or fifties with acute COVID-19. The chain has TRBV28 and TRBJ1-5, with D possibly TRBD1 on 5 matching bases. Sequencing was done on a sample of PBMCs or T cells enriched from blood (not recorded which). The DNA for the CDR3 is TGTGCCAGCAGTCGCGCCAGGACAACTGGGGATCAGCCCCAGCATTTT. Translation: CASSRARTTGDQPQHF.